Listed here is a single T cell receptor beta chain. Its antigen is as yet unknown. This record belongs to a study of OX40 agonist ivuxolimab in advanced cancers. In the study overall: The group had a mean age of about 60 years, ranged from roughly 23 to 79, and was 75% to 85% male. Anti-PD-1, anti-PD-L1 or anti-CTLA-4 therapy given earlier was allowed, and about 38% had some. Regarding the study as a whole: Blood T cells, both CD4+ and CD8+, expanded clonally by week 6 at 0.1 to 3.0 mg/kg.

V lost 3 bases and J lost 8, with 13 bases in between. The CDR3 consists of 13 residues. Germline V gives CDR1 SNHLY, CDR2 FYNNEI. TCRdb keeps only in-frame clones here, not all; method: immunoSEQ multiplex PCR. The sample contains 50,000 to 55,000 clones, roughly 77% of which appear only once. The sample in question was CD4+ or CD8+ T cells sorted from blood, obtained in a trial of the OX40 agonist ivuxolimab. V usage is TRBV2 and J usage is TRBJ1-2; maybe TRBD1 (6 bases). This receptor was obtained from an adult with an advanced solid tumor such as melanoma, head and neck, liver or kidney cancer. The CDR3 DNA sequence: TGTGCCAGCAGTGAGGTCGTGGGGGGCGGCTACACCTTC. Residues: CASSEVVGGGYTF.